This T cell receptor (beta chain) was captured in a study of OX40 agonist ivuxolimab in advanced cancers. Study context: The dose of intravenous ivuxolimab that patients received every 2 weeks ranged from 0.01 to 10 mg/kg.

Trimming at V came to 3 bases and at J to 0 bases, leaving 3 bases not matched to a gene. CDR1 and CDR2 from the germline V gene are MDHEN and SYDVKM. The CDR3 runs 15 residues. This table comes from immunoSEQ multiplex PCR, and its TCRdb copy is limited to in-frame clones, with some not included. The repertoire includes some 50,000 clones, 83% of them detected once, and roughly 3.2% sits in the top ten. The sequencing here drew on CD4+ or CD8+ T cells sorted from blood, taken in a trial of the OX40 agonist ivuxolimab. This receptor was taken from an adult with an advanced solid tumor such as melanoma, head and neck, liver or kidney cancer. The chain recombines TRBV28 with TRBJ2-3; 7 bases are shared with TRBD1. The CDR3 DNA reads as TGTGCCAGCAGTTTGACAGGGCAAAGCACAGATACGCAGTATTTT. Translating gives CASSLTGQSTDTQYF.